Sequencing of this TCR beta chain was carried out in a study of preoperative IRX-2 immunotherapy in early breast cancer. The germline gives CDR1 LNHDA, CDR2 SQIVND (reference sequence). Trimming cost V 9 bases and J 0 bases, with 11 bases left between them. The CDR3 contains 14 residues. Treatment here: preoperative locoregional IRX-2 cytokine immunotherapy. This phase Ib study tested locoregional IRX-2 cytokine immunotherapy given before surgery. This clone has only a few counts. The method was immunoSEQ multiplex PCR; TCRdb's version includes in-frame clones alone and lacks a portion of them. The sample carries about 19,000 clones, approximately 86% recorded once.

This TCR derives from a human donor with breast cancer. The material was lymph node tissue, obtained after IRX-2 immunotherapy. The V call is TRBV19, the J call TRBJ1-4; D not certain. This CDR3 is CASSGSATNEKLFF. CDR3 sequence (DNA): TGTGCCAGCTCCGGAAGTGCAACTAATGAAAAACTGTTTTTT.